These 8 T cell receptor beta chains were sequenced from one sample in a study of T-cell reconstitution after alpha-beta-depleted transplantation in children. Unique molecular identifiers were used to barcode this TCRbeta library. A single record per CDR3 protein comes from TCRdb applying MiXCR to the PCR reads. This table has about 110,000 distinct CDR3 sequences, 10% appearing once. The sample was PBMCs from the stem cell graft donor, taken from the stem cell graft. The receptor source for this set is a human donor who donated a stem cell graft to a child with acute lymphoblastic leukemia.

This clonotype came up many times. The gene calls are TRBV6-2 or TRBV6-3 and TRBJ2-2, with D unresolved. Germline V gene data show CDR1 as MNHEY and CDR2 as SVGEGT. CDR3 size: 19 residues. V lost 2 bases and J lost 0, with 19 bases in between. CDR3 in amino acids: CASSYPRTDRYANTGELFF. The CDR3 DNA reads as TGTGCCAGCAGTTACCCCCGGACGGACCGCTACGCGAACACCGGGGAGCTGTTTTTT.

This clonotype was picked up many times. The chain recombines TRBV15 with TRBJ1-5, with 8 bases aligning to TRBD1. The CDR3 loop spans 17 amino acids. Unmatched junction bases numbered 11, after V lost 1 base and J lost 6 bases. From germline, CDR1 is LNHNV and CDR2 YYDKDF (reference sequence). The DNA of the CDR3 is TGTGCCACCAGCAGAGTCACAGGGGGGCTGGCCGCTCAGCCCCAGCATTTT. Translated: CATSRVTGGLAAQPQHF.

The genes are TRBV4-3 and TRBJ2-7, with 7 nucleotides matching TRBD2. Trimming cost V 3 bases and J 0 bases; bases outside gene matches: 2. CDR1 LGHNA and CDR2 YSLEER come from the germline V gene. The CDR3 extends over 14 amino acids. CDR3 coding DNA: TGCGCCAGCAGCCACGGGACTATCTCCTACGAGCAGTACTTC. Translating it yields CASSHGTISYEQYF.

This clonotype has a count of ten or more. This chain links TRBV20-1 with TRBJ2-5; D gene ambiguous. Germline loops: CDR1 DFQATT, CDR2 SNEGSKA (reference sequence). The CDR3 totals 14 residues. Trimming stripped 5 bases from V and 2 bases from J, with 15 bases between. Written as DNA, the CDR3 is TGCAGTGCTTCGGACGGCGGTCCACAAGAGACCCAGTACTTC. Amino acids: CSASDGGPQETQYF.

In its sample, this clonotype was seen many times. This rearrangement joins TRBV14 to TRBJ2-7; D may be TRBD2 (7 bases). This CDR3 is 17 amino acids long. With 3 bases removed from V and 2 bases from J, the gap between germline ends came to 20 bases. CDR1 and CDR2 from the germline V gene are SGHDN and FVKESK. The CDR3 sequence is CASSHRLGRGAPYEQYF. In nucleotides, the CDR3 is TGTGCCAGCAGCCATCGACTGGGGAGGGGGGCCCCCTACGAGCAGTACTTC.

This clonotype was seen repeatedly, ten times or more. The chain employs TRBV5-1 and TRBJ2-1; 11 nucleotides align to TRBD2. Trimming cost V 2 bases and J 7 bases; bases outside gene matches: 8. Germline lookup yields CDR1 SGHRS and CDR2 YFSETQ. The CDR3 length is 16 residues. The CDR3 loop is CASSFVAGGPENEQFF. For the CDR3, the DNA is TGCGCCAGCAGCTTCGTAGCGGGGGGGCCCGAGAATGAGCAGTTCTTC.

The sample holds many counts of this clonotype. The genes are TRBV20-1 and TRBJ1-1; D is ambiguous. In germline, CDR1 is DFQATT, CDR2 SNEGSKA (reference sequence). Trimming removed 3 bases from V and 2 bases from J, with 4 bases in between. The CDR3 length is 11 residues. The CDR3 region is CSARGNTEAFF. The CDR3 DNA is TGCAGTGCTAGGGGAAACACTGAAGCTTTCTTT.

In its sample, this clonotype was seen a few times. The V and J genes are TRBV4-3 and TRBJ2-7; TRBD2 aligns across 8 bases. The CDR3 has 12 residues. V trimming: 1 base; J trimming: 7 bases; junction bases outside the gene matches: 0. The germline V gene encodes CDR1 LGHNA and CDR2 YSLEER. CDR3 protein: CASSQAGGEQYF. DNA for the CDR3: TGCGCCAGCAGCCAAGCGGGAGGGGAGCAGTACTTC.